This T cell receptor (beta chain) was retrieved from a study of blood T cell repertoires in COVID-19. Study details: Sources were T cells, B-cell-depleted T cells, or PBMCs; the material itself was cDNA or gDNA.

Original handling: Scientists estimated how many nucleated cells there were by amplifying reference gene primers. Sequencing was performed with immunoSEQ multiplex PCR; in TCRdb, only in-frame clones are kept and a portion is missing. V, J and clone size are taken as reported in that table, and D and trimming were inferred from the DNA itself. Among nearly 200,000 clones, 88% were seen once, and the ten largest hold roughly 6.2%. The CDR3 has 19 residues. The V segment lost 0 bases and the J segment 0 bases; nucleotides outside the gene matches: 11. Germline V CDR1 and CDR2: LGHNA, YSLEER. This sequence originates from a woman in her 40s who had recovered from COVID-19. Sequencing was performed on peripheral blood. The chain has TRBV4-3 and TRBJ2-1; 7 bases fit TRBD2. The CDR3 coding sequence is TGCGCCAGCAGCCAAGAGCCCCTAGCGGAGTGGAGCTCCTACAATGAGCAGTTCTTC. Translating gives CASSQEPLAEWSSYNEQFF.